This is a list of T cell receptor beta chains from one sample in a study of beta chain features in type 1 diabetes. Clones were sequenced by immunoSEQ multiplex PCR, and TCRdb holds only the in-frame ones, with some missing. The sample carries 250,000 or so clones, roughly 22% recorded once. Material for sequencing was naive CD4+ T cells from blood. The receptor source for this set is a woman aged 40-49 years with type 1 diabetes. Both conserved end residues are part of each CDR3. D genes are given only for firm matches. Clone size, where shown, is once, few, many, or a class for clones that have expanded.

j_gene: TRBJ2-3; abundance: NA; d_gene: NA; v_gene: TRBV5-4; CDR3nt: TGTGCCAGCAGCTTGGAGCCGTCCGATACGCAGTATTTT; CDR3aa: CASSLEPSDTQYF
j_gene: TRBJ1-2; abundance: few; d_gene: NA; v_gene: TRBV5-1; CDR3nt: TGCGCCAGCAGCCAGACTGGTAACTATGGCTACACCTTC; CDR3aa: CASSQTGNYGYTF
j_gene: TRBJ2-1; abundance: NA; d_gene: TRBD2; v_gene: TRBV7-9; CDR3nt: TGTGCCAGCAGCCAGACCGGGACTAGCGGGAGGCTAAGGAATGAGCAGTTCTTC; CDR3aa: CASSQTGTSGRLRNEQFF
j_gene: TRBJ1-2; abundance: NA; d_gene: NA; v_gene: TRBV9; CDR3nt: TGTGCCAGCAGCCCGGGGGGAGGCTATGGCTACACCTTC; CDR3aa: CASSPGGGYGYTF
j_gene: TRBJ2-7; abundance: NA; d_gene: TRBD1; v_gene: TRBV20-1; CDR3nt: TGCAGTGCTTCCGGGACAGCCGAGCAGTACTTC; CDR3aa: CSASGTAEQYF
j_gene: TRBJ1-1; abundance: few; d_gene: NA; v_gene: TRBV9; CDR3nt: TGTGCCAGCAGCGTAGTGGCGGGGGACACTGAAGCTTTCTTT; CDR3aa: CASSVVAGDTEAFF
j_gene: TRBJ1-2; abundance: NA; d_gene: NA; v_gene: TRBV19; CDR3nt: TGTGCCAGTAGATCGGCGACTGCCTATGAGAAGTACACCTTC; CDR3aa: CASRSATAYEKYTF
j_gene: TRBJ1-5; abundance: few; d_gene: NA; v_gene: TRBV2; CDR3nt: TGTGCCAGCACGAGTAGCAATCAGCCCCAGCATTTT; CDR3aa: CASTSSNQPQHF
j_gene: TRBJ1-2; abundance: NA; d_gene: NA; v_gene: TRBV25-1; CDR3nt: TGTGCCAGCAGTGATACGGTGAACTATGGCTACACCTTC; CDR3aa: CASSDTVNYGYTF
j_gene: TRBJ2-7; abundance: NA; d_gene: NA; v_gene: TRBV5-4; CDR3nt: TGTGCCAGCACCCGAAAGTCCGGGGACGAGCAGTACTTC; CDR3aa: CASTRKSGDEQYF
j_gene: TRBJ1-6; abundance: NA; d_gene: TRBD1; v_gene: TRBV28; CDR3nt: TGTGCCAGCAGTACACAGGGGCCCGCAACCTATAATTCACCCCTCCACTTT; CDR3aa: CASSTQGPATYNSPLHF
j_gene: TRBJ1-1; abundance: NA; d_gene: TRBD1; v_gene: TRBV7-2; CDR3nt: TGTGCCAGCAGTTACACAGGGGGTGGCACTGAAGCTTTCTTT; CDR3aa: CASSYTGGGTEAFF
j_gene: TRBJ2-7; abundance: NA; d_gene: TRBD2; v_gene: TRBV29-1; CDR3nt: TGCAGCGTCCGGCCCCCTAGCGGGAGTGGTAACGAGCAGTACTTC; CDR3aa: CSVRPPSGSGNEQYF
j_gene: TRBJ2-3; abundance: NA; d_gene: NA; v_gene: TRBV4-2; CDR3nt: TGTGCCAGCAGCCAAGAACGACAGACCTCAGATACGCAGTATTTT; CDR3aa: CASSQERQTSDTQYF
j_gene: TRBJ2-6; abundance: few; d_gene: NA; v_gene: TRBV27; CDR3nt: TGTGCCAGCCGTTCCTTAGGGGGTCTCTCTGGGGCCAACGTCCTGACTTTC; CDR3aa: CASRSLGGLSGANVLTF
j_gene: TRBJ1-1; abundance: NA; d_gene: NA; v_gene: TRBV29-1; CDR3nt: TGCAGCGTCCGGATACAGGATAACACTGAAGCTTTCTTT; CDR3aa: CSVRIQDNTEAFF
j_gene: TRBJ2-5; abundance: NA; d_gene: TRBD1; v_gene: TRBV28; CDR3nt: TGTGCCAGCAGTCCAGGGACAGGATCCCAAGAGACCCAGTACTTC; CDR3aa: CASSPGTGSQETQYF
j_gene: TRBJ2-3; abundance: few; d_gene: NA; v_gene: TRBV18; CDR3nt: TGTGCCAGCTCACTCGGACAGATTCCCACAGATACGCAGTATTTT; CDR3aa: CASSLGQIPTDTQYF
j_gene: TRBJ1-6; abundance: few; d_gene: NA; v_gene: TRBV28; CDR3nt: TGTGCCAGCAGTCCCGGACAGACGTATAATTCACCCCTCCACTTT; CDR3aa: CASSPGQTYNSPLHF
j_gene: TRBJ2-2; abundance: NA; d_gene: NA; v_gene: TRBV28; CDR3nt: TGTGCCAGCAGTTTATTCGGAGACACCGGGGAGCTGTTTTTT; CDR3aa: CASSLFGDTGELFF
j_gene: TRBJ2-1; abundance: NA; d_gene: TRBD2; v_gene: TRBV29-1; CDR3nt: TGCAGCGTTGCAGCGGGAGCCTACAATGAGCAGTTCTTC; CDR3aa: CSVAAGAYNEQFF
j_gene: TRBJ2-7; abundance: few; d_gene: NA; v_gene: TRBV30; CDR3nt: TGTGCCTGGAGTGTAGAACAGGGAAGCTACGAGCAGTACTTC; CDR3aa: CAWSVEQGSYEQYF
j_gene: TRBJ2-1; abundance: few; d_gene: NA; v_gene: TRBV7-7; CDR3nt: TGTGCTAGCAGCCTAGGGACTGGCTACAATGAGCAGTTCTTC; CDR3aa: CASSLGTGYNEQFF
j_gene: TRBJ2-1; abundance: NA; d_gene: TRBD2; v_gene: TRBV28; CDR3nt: TGTGCCAGCAGTAAGGGACTAGCGGGCAACAATGAGCAGTTCTTC; CDR3aa: CASSKGLAGNNEQFF
j_gene: TRBJ2-5; abundance: NA; d_gene: NA; v_gene: TRBV7-9; CDR3nt: TGTGCCAGCAGCCCAGGGGAAGAGACCCAGTACTTC; CDR3aa: CASSPGEETQYF
j_gene: TRBJ2-2; abundance: NA; d_gene: NA; v_gene: TRBV19; CDR3nt: TGTGCCAGTACCTGGGTAGCGTCCGGGGAGCTGTTTTTT; CDR3aa: CASTWVASGELFF
j_gene: TRBJ1-1; abundance: NA; d_gene: NA; v_gene: TRBV29-1; CDR3nt: TGCAGCGTTGGGGTAGGGGTGGGTTCTGAAGCTTTCTTT; CDR3aa: CSVGVGVGSEAFF
j_gene: TRBJ1-6; abundance: few; d_gene: NA; v_gene: TRBV6-5; CDR3nt: TGTGCCAGCAGTTACCCGCCCGGGAGAGGGAATTCACCCCTCCACTTT; CDR3aa: CASSYPPGRGNSPLHF
j_gene: TRBJ1-1; abundance: few; d_gene: NA; v_gene: TRBV30; CDR3nt: TGTGCCTGCCCCCGCGACACTGAAGCTTTCTTT; CDR3aa: CACPRDTEAFF
j_gene: TRBJ1-2; abundance: NA; d_gene: TRBD1; v_gene: TRBV5-1; CDR3nt: TGCGCCAGCAGCTTGGGGGACAGGGATTATGGCTACACCTTC; CDR3aa: CASSLGDRDYGYTF
j_gene: TRBJ1-2; abundance: few; d_gene: TRBD1; v_gene: TRBV5-4; CDR3nt: TGTGCCAGCAGCCCGGGACAGCGCTATGGCTACACCTTC; CDR3aa: CASSPGQRYGYTF
j_gene: TRBJ2-7; abundance: NA; d_gene: NA; v_gene: TRBV2; CDR3nt: TGTGCCAGCAGGTCGGAGAGGGCAGGGAGGCTTGAGCAGTACTTC; CDR3aa: CASRSERAGRLEQYF
j_gene: TRBJ1-1; abundance: few; d_gene: NA; v_gene: TRBV9; CDR3nt: TGTGCCAGCAGCGCCAGTAGAGGAAGGAACACTGAAGCTTTCTTT; CDR3aa: CASSASRGRNTEAFF
j_gene: TRBJ2-2; abundance: few; d_gene: NA; v_gene: TRBV28; CDR3nt: TGTGCCAGCACTTGGACAACCGTTCTGAACACCGGGGAGCTGTTTTTT; CDR3aa: CASTWTTVLNTGELFF
j_gene: TRBJ2-6; abundance: NA; d_gene: NA; v_gene: TRBV10-3; CDR3nt: TGTGCCATCAGTGGAGGCGGCGACTCTGGGGCCAACGTCCTGACTTTC; CDR3aa: CAISGGGDSGANVLTF
j_gene: TRBJ1-2; abundance: NA; d_gene: NA; v_gene: TRBV19; CDR3nt: TGTGCCAGTAGTCCCCCATCCTCGGACAGACTCTATGGCTACACCTTC; CDR3aa: CASSPPSSDRLYGYTF
j_gene: TRBJ2-1; abundance: NA; d_gene: TRBD2; v_gene: TRBV9; CDR3nt: TGTGCCAGCAGCGTAGGCGAGCTAGCGGGGAAGCAGTCCTACAATGAGCAGTTCTTC; CDR3aa: CASSVGELAGKQSYNEQFF
j_gene: TRBJ1-1; abundance: NA; d_gene: NA; v_gene: TRBV18; CDR3nt: TGTGCCAGCTCACCCCAGACTTTCGAGGCTTTCTTT; CDR3aa: CASSPQTFEAFF
j_gene: TRBJ2-3; abundance: NA; d_gene: TRBD2; v_gene: TRBV6-6; CDR3nt: TGTGCCGGAACTAGCGACTCCACAGATACGCAGTATTTT; CDR3aa: CAGTSDSTDTQYF
j_gene: TRBJ2-2; abundance: NA; d_gene: NA; v_gene: TRBV9; CDR3nt: TGTGCCAGCAGTGGAGGAGGGACCGGGGAGCTGTTTTTT; CDR3aa: CASSGGGTGELFF
j_gene: TRBJ2-3; abundance: NA; d_gene: NA; v_gene: TRBV4-3; CDR3nt: TGCGCCAGCAGCCAAGATACCCGGACAGAGGTCACAGATACGCAGTATTTT; CDR3aa: CASSQDTRTEVTDTQYF
j_gene: TRBJ2-7; abundance: few; d_gene: NA; v_gene: TRBV7-2; CDR3nt: TGTGCCAGCAGGGTGGACAGGCGCGCCATCGGGAGCGAGCAGTACTTC; CDR3aa: CASRVDRRAIGSEQYF
j_gene: TRBJ1-2; abundance: NA; d_gene: NA; v_gene: TRBV2; CDR3nt: TGTGCCAGCAGCTTGACAGGCTATGGCTACACCTTC; CDR3aa: CASSLTGYGYTF